These 29 T cell receptor beta chains originate from one sample sequenced in a study of T-cell reconstitution after alpha-beta-depleted transplantation in children. The TCRbeta library was prepared with unique molecular identifiers. TCRdb itself ran the PCR reads through MiXCR, one entry per CDR3 protein. This table has hundreds of thousands of distinct CDR3 sequences, approximately 15% appearing once. The material sequenced was PBMCs from the stem cell graft donor, taken from the stem cell graft. All receptors derive from a human donor who donated a stem cell graft to a child with acute myeloid leukemia.

The chain links TRBV15 to TRBJ2-2; 16 positions match TRBD2. This CDR3 comprises 17 residues. Germline CDR1 reads LNHNV; CDR2 reads YYDKDF (reference sequence). With 3 bases clipped from V and 7 bases from J, the junction kept 5 bases outside the gene matches. CDR3 residues: CATSRGLAGGPDGELFF. The CDR3 coding sequence is TGTGCCACCAGCAGGGGACTAGCGGGGGGGCCGGACGGGGAGCTGTTTTTT.

In its sample, this clonotype was seen a few times. The chain joins TRBV5-1 to TRBJ2-1, with a possible D match to TRBD2 (5 bases). V was trimmed by 5 bases and J by 2 bases, leaving 14 bases between them. The CDR3 is 15 amino acids. The germline gives CDR1 SGHRS, CDR2 YFSETQ. The CDR3: CASRPRRGTYNEQFF. The CDR3 region has the DNA TGCGCCAGCAGACCGAGACGGGGAACCTACAATGAGCAGTTCTTC.

This clonotype was found many times. V usage is TRBV20-1 and J usage is TRBJ2-7, with TRBD1 matching 7 bases. Germline CDR1 reads DFQATT; CDR2 reads SNEGSKA (reference sequence). Unmatched junction bases numbered 5, after V lost 0 bases and J lost 6 bases. The CDR3 totals 13 residues. The CDR3 region has the DNA TGCAGTGCTAGAGAGCAACAGGGGCGCGAGCAGTACTTC. Its translation is CSAREQQGREQYF.

This chain uses TRBV10-2 with TRBJ1-5, with no clear D. The CDR3 sequence is 15 residues long. Per germline, CDR1 WSHSY and CDR2 SAAADI. Trimming took off 2 bases at V and 0 bases at J, with 8 bases between the two ends. The CDR3 sequence is CASSEMGSSNQPQHF. For the CDR3, the DNA is TGCGCCAGCAGTGAGATGGGAAGTAGCAATCAGCCCCAGCATTTT.

This clonotype was detected ten times or more. The rearrangement joins TRBV20-1 to TRBJ2-3; D is uncertain. V was trimmed by 4 bases and J by 2 bases, leaving 10 bases between them. This CDR3 has 13 residues. Germline loops: CDR1 DFQATT, CDR2 SNEGSKA (reference sequence). DNA of the CDR3: TGCAGTGCTATGCTAGGGATCACAGATACGCAGTATTTT. It specifies CSAMLGITDTQYF.

In its sample, this clonotype was seen once. A much larger clone lies one base from this, so it may be a read error. The chain couples TRBV28 to TRBJ2-6; D gene unclear. CDR1 MDHEN and CDR2 SYDVKM come from the germline V gene. V lost 6 bases, J lost 2 bases, and 5 bases lay in between. The CDR3 totals 13 residues. CDR3 bases: TGTGCCAGCAGGGAAGCTGGGGCCAACGTCCTGACTTTC. Translated: CASREAGANVLTF.

The table lists this clonotype with a few counts. In nucleotides, the CDR3 is TGTGCCAGCAGGAATGGCCCCCTATCCCAGCATTTT. Its translation: CASRNGPLSQHF. The chain couples TRBV12-3 or TRBV12-4 to TRBJ1-5; D remains unclear. The CDR3 has 12 residues. Between the trimmed V and J ends, which lost 6 bases and 11 bases, there was a span of 14 bases.

This clonotype was observed at least ten times. J is TRBJ1-5 and V is TRBV12-3 or TRBV12-4, with D perhaps matching TRBD1 (6 bases). V lost 2 bases and J 5 bases, leaving 13 bases between the germline ends. This CDR3 spans 15 amino acids. The CDR3 loop reads CASSLSRGNYQPQHF. CDR3 DNA: TGTGCCAGCAGTTTATCCAGGGGCAATTATCAGCCCCAGCATTTT.

This clonotype has at least ten counts. This chain connects TRBV20-1 to TRBJ2-3, with D unresolved. Trimming pared 3 bases from V and 0 bases from J, leaving 10 bases between. CDR1 and CDR2 (germline): DFQATT, SNEGSKA (reference sequence). The CDR3 spans 14 residues. The CDR3 DNA follows: TGCAGTGCTAGTGCTGTTCGAAGCACAGATACGCAGTATTTT. Protein: CSASAVRSTDTQYF.

Many counts were recorded for this clonotype. V and J are TRBV4-2 and TRBJ2-7, with TRBD1 as a possible D gene (5 bases). Trimming pared 5 bases from V and 6 bases from J, leaving 14 bases between. The CDR3 is made up of 13 amino acids. CDR1 LGHNA and CDR2 YNFKEQ come from the germline V gene. DNA of the CDR3: TGTGCCAGCAGCTTTGACAAGGGGCGCGAGCAGTACTTC. Its translation: CASSFDKGREQYF.

This sequence joins TRBV11-2 and TRBJ2-5; D is perhaps TRBD2 (7 bases). The CDR3 extends over 15 amino acids. Germline V lookup: CDR1 SGHAT, CDR2 FQNNGV. Deletions cut 4 bases from V and 2 bases from J, with 14 bases between. CDR3 residues: CASSSPAGTQETQYF. The CDR3 DNA is TGTGCCAGCAGCTCACCAGCGGGGACACAAGAGACCCAGTACTTC. Filled out from reference TRBV11-2 and TRBJ2-5, the complete variable domain reads EAGVAQSPRYKIIEKRQSVAFWCNPISGHATLYWYQQILGQGPKLLIQFQNNGVVDDSQLPKDRFSAERLKGVDSTLKIQPAKLEDSAVYLCASSSPAGTQETQYFGPGTRLLVL.

V and J are TRBV7-9 and TRBJ1-3; no reliable D call. Deletions cut 4 bases from V and 0 bases from J, with 7 bases between. The CDR3 length is 14 residues. Looked up from germline, CDR1 is SEHNR and CDR2 is FQNEAQ (reference sequence). The CDR3 coding sequence is TGTGCCAGCAGCTCCGAGAGCTCTGGAAACACCATATATTTT. Translated: CASSSESSGNTIYF.

V and J are TRBV5-1 and TRBJ2-3, with unresolved D. Trimming took 4 bases from V and 2 from J, leaving 11 bases between them. Germline V gene data show CDR1 as SGHRS and CDR2 as YFSETQ. The CDR3 contains 14 residues. CDR3 sequence (DNA): TGCGCCAGCAGCCCAACCCCGGACACAGATACGCAGTATTTT. Translating it yields CASSPTPDTDTQYF.

This clonotype has just a few counts. The chain uses TRBV5-1 and TRBJ1-6, with TRBD1 as a possible D gene (6 bases). V lost 0 bases, J lost 7 bases, and 11 bases lay in between. From germline, CDR1 is SGHRS and CDR2 YFSETQ. This CDR3 region has 15 residues. The CDR3 is CASSLDGGPNSPLHF. CDR3 DNA sequence: TGCGCCAGCAGCTTGGATGGGGGGCCCAATTCACCCCTCCACTTT.

This clonotype was seen a handful of times. V and J are TRBV15 and TRBJ1-2; TRBD1 aligns across 10 bases. The CDR3 consists of 16 residues. V dropped 0 bases and J dropped 8; count of bases not matched to a gene: 9. Germline loops: CDR1 LNHNV, CDR2 YYDKDF (reference sequence). CDR3 in DNA: TGTGCCACCAGCAGAGATCAATCCGGGACAGGGGAGGGCTACACCTTC. The encoded protein is CATSRDQSGTGEGYTF.

This clonotype was detected many times. CDR3 bases: TGTGCCAGCAGCTTAGAATCAGGGGTATTAAATCAGCCCCAGCATTTT. Translating gives CASSLESGVLNQPQHF. The chain is built from TRBV11-2 and TRBJ1-5; D might be TRBD1 (6 bases). V lost 0 bases to trimming and J lost 4 bases, with 13 bases between them. The length of the CDR3 is 16 residues. Germline V gene data show CDR1 as SGHAT and CDR2 as FQNNGV.

This clonotype was counted at least ten times. The chain is built from TRBV24-1 and TRBJ1-1, with unresolved D. Germline values: CDR1 KGHDR, CDR2 SFDVKD. V was pared by 5 bases and J by 1 base, with 7 bases between. There are 13 residues in the CDR3. The CDR3 bases are TGTGCCACCAGTGCCAGGACGAACACTGAAGCTTTCTTT. Residues: CATSARTNTEAFF.

The chain employs TRBV20-1 and TRBJ2-1; D perhaps matches TRBD2 (5 bases). Germline-derived CDR1 and CDR2 are DFQATT and SNEGSKA (reference sequence). CDR3 length equals 13 residues. Trimming stripped 1 base from V and 3 bases from J, with 7 bases between. The CDR3 protein is CSARGRVYNEQFF. The CDR3 DNA is TGCAGTGCTAGAGGGCGGGTCTACAATGAGCAGTTCTTC.

This clonotype has only a few counts. The genes are TRBV6-5 and TRBJ2-1, with a weak D call TRBD2 (6 bases). Germline CDR1 is MNHEY and CDR2 is SVGAGI. Trimming shortened V by 4 bases and J by 5 bases, and 18 bases separated the two germline ends. CDR3 length equals 16 residues. The CDR3 nucleotides are TGTGCCAGCAGTTTACTCTCCGGGGGAGGACACAATGAGCAGTTCTTC. Protein: CASSLLSGGGHNEQFF.

The gene calls are TRBV12-3 or TRBV12-4 and TRBJ2-3, with a weak D call TRBD1 (6 bases). The length of the CDR3 is 13 residues. V was shortened by 10 bases and J by 5 bases, with 16 bases between the two germline ends. This chain's CDR3 is CATRGQVGDTQYF. The CDR3 DNA is TGTGCCACCAGGGGCCAGGTTGGAGATACGCAGTATTTT.

The rearrangement joins TRBV7-8 to TRBJ1-1, with 7 bases identical to TRBD1. The CDR3 is 15 residues long. Germline V gene sequence: CDR1 SGHVS, CDR2 FQNEAQ. V trimming: 5 bases; J trimming: 0 bases; junction bases outside the gene matches: 6. CDR3 sequence: CASSLLQGMNTEAFF. The CDR3 nucleotides read TGTGCCAGCAGCCTATTACAGGGGATGAACACTGAAGCTTTCTTT.

There are a few counts of this clonotype. This sequence joins TRBV20-1 and TRBJ1-2, with 7 bases that match TRBD1. This CDR3 region has 14 residues. Germline loops: CDR1 DFQATT, CDR2 SNEGSKA (reference sequence). Trimming cost V 3 bases and J 4 bases; bases outside gene matches: 8. CDR3 protein: CSASQGRGLYGYTF. CDR3 coding DNA: TGCAGTGCTAGTCAGGGGAGGGGGCTCTATGGCTACACCTTC.

This clonotype has at least ten counts. J is TRBJ2-1 and V is TRBV15; tentatively, D is TRBD1 (6 bases). CDR3 length: 17 amino acids. V shed 0 bases and J shed 3 bases, with 15 bases lying between them. Germline CDR1 is LNHNV and CDR2 is YYDKDF (reference sequence). The CDR3 DNA is TGTGCCACCAGCAGAGAAAGAACCGGGACACTCTACAATGAGCAGTTCTTC. This gives the protein CATSRERTGTLYNEQFF.

This clonotype was found a few times. V usage is TRBV5-1 and J usage is TRBJ2-5; D is possibly TRBD1 or TRBD2 (6 bases each). Germline V gene lookup returns CDR1 SGHRS and CDR2 YFSETQ. CDR3 size: 13 residues. V shed 5 bases and J shed 1 base, with 9 bases lying between them. CDR3 DNA sequence: TGCGCCAGCAGGACGGGGGCCCAAGAGACCCAGTACTTC. It specifies CASRTGAQETQYF.

This clonotype was seen only a few times. CDR3 in DNA: TGTGCCAGCAGCAAGCTAGGGACTGAAGCTTTCTTT. Protein sequence: CASSKLGTEAFF. The chain combines TRBV7-9 with TRBJ1-1; D gene unclear. The CDR3 runs 12 residues. Per germline, CDR1 SEHNR and CDR2 FQNEAQ (reference sequence). Trimming left V 5 bases short and J 5 bases short, with 9 bases between.

The sample holds many counts of this clonotype. The genes are TRBV7-2 and TRBJ2-3, with D possibly matching TRBD2 (7 bases). Germline CDR1 SGHTA, CDR2 FQGNSA. This CDR3 is 14 amino acids long. V dropped 5 bases and J dropped 0 bases, with 9 bases sitting between them. This chain's CDR3 is CASSKGGSTDTQYF. CDR3 coding DNA: TGTGCCAGCAGCAAGGGGGGGAGCACAGATACGCAGTATTTT.

The chain recombines TRBV7-2 with TRBJ2-7; D is uncertain. Germline V gene data show CDR1 as SGHTA and CDR2 as FQGNSA. The CDR3 runs 14 residues. V lost 0 bases, J lost 5 bases, and 11 bases lay in between. CDR3 sequence: CASSLALRMNEQYF. For the CDR3, the DNA is TGTGCCAGCAGCTTAGCCTTACGAATGAACGAGCAGTACTTC.

This clonotype was recorded many times. The chain is built from TRBV12-3 or TRBV12-4 and TRBJ2-1; 11 nucleotides match TRBD2. There are 15 residues in the CDR3. V lost 10 bases, J lost 6 bases, and 11 bases stayed unmatched. CDR3: CATQFILAGANEQFF. The CDR3 DNA is TGTGCCACCCAGTTTATACTAGCGGGGGCCAATGAGCAGTTCTTC.

The gene calls are TRBV7-8 and TRBJ1-5; tentatively, D is TRBD1 (6 bases). CDR1 is SGHVS, CDR2 FQNEAQ, per germline. V dropped 3 bases and J dropped 3 bases, with 12 bases sitting between them. The CDR3 is 15 amino acids. CDR3 sequence: CASSFWAGVNQPQHF. CDR3 coding DNA: TGTGCCAGCAGCTTCTGGGCAGGGGTCAATCAGCCCCAGCATTTT.